The present entry profiles one T cell receptor (beta chain) with its context. The sample comes from a study of blood T cell repertoires in COVID-19. The age range of participants was 18 to 89 years, with residence in about two dozen US areas. Method: immunoSEQ multiplex PCR; TCRdb's copy keeps in-frame clones and lacks some. The sample has 240,000 or so clones, approximately 90% seen once. J lost 2 bases, V lost 2 bases, and 4 bases had no gene match. This CDR3 has 15 amino acids. In germline, CDR1 is SGHTA, CDR2 FQGTGA. This chain connects TRBV7-3 to TRBJ2-7, with 9 bases lining up with TRBD2. Input material: PBMCs or T cells enriched from blood (not recorded which). This sequence was found in a man aged 40-49 years who had recovered from COVID-19. The CDR3 DNA reads TGTGCCAGCAGCTTATCTGCGGGAGGGCCCTACGAGCAGTACTTC. Translated: CASSLSAGGPYEQYF.